Below, 28 T cell receptor beta chains from the same sample are listed, as sequenced in a study of blood T cell repertoires in COVID-19. Assay used: immunoSEQ multiplex PCR; TCRdb lists only in-frame clones, some missing. The sample yields hundreds of thousands of clones, around 86% seen once. The sequencing input was PBMCs or T cells enriched from blood (not recorded which). These receptors originate from a man in his 60s who had recovered from COVID-19.

The genes are TRBV5-1 and TRBJ2-3, with unresolved D. Germline V gene data show CDR1 as SGHRS and CDR2 as YFSETQ. Trimming shortened V by 2 bases and J by 0 bases, and 10 bases separated the two germline ends. The CDR3 spans 15 residues. The chain's CDR3 is CASSLSYLSTDTQYF. CDR3 DNA sequence: TGCGCCAGCAGCTTATCCTACCTAAGCACAGATACGCAGTATTTT.

This CDR3 reads CASRDATGINYGYTF. The CDR3 DNA follows: TGCGCCAGCAGAGACGCGACAGGGATAAACTATGGCTACACCTTC. V and J are TRBV5-1 and TRBJ1-2, with 7 bases fitting TRBD1. The CDR3 sequence is 15 residues long. V lost 5 bases, J lost 2 bases, and 9 bases stayed unmatched. Germline assignment: CDR1 SGHRS and CDR2 YFSETQ. Filled out from reference TRBV5-1 and TRBJ1-2, the complete variable domain reads KAGVTQTPRYLIKTRGQQVTLSCSPISGHRSVSWYQQTPGQGLQFLFEYFSETQRNKGNFPGRFSGRQFSNSRSEMNVSTLELGDSALYLCASRDATGINYGYTFGSGTRLTVV.

V gene TRBV11-1 combines with J gene TRBJ1-2, with 9 bases matching TRBD1. The trim removed 6 bases at V and 5 bases at J, leaving 13 bases unmatched. This CDR3 spans 16 amino acids. Germline assignment: CDR1 SGHAT and CDR2 FQDESV (reference sequence). The CDR3 protein is CASSPGTGSGSYGYTF. For the CDR3, the DNA is TGTGCCAGCAGTCCCGGGACAGGGTCCGGGTCATATGGCTACACCTTC.

This chain uses TRBV6-6 with TRBJ1-4, with 7 bases lining up with TRBD1. The length of the CDR3 is 16 residues. After removal of 5 bases from V and 7 bases from J, the junction contained 13 bases not matched to a gene. CDR1 and CDR2 from the germline V gene are MNHNY and SVGAGI (reference sequence). The CDR3 loop reads CASSGHGTVSSEKLFF. In nucleotides, the CDR3 is TGTGCCAGCAGTGGTCACGGGACAGTCTCTTCTGAAAAACTGTTTTTT.

The chain combines TRBV28 with TRBJ2-1, with 9 nucleotides matching TRBD1. The CDR3 has 18 amino acids. The V segment lost 6 bases and the J segment 6 bases; nucleotides outside the gene matches: 18. Germline CDR1 MDHEN, CDR2 SYDVKM. The CDR3 coding sequence is TGTGCCAGCAGCGAAGGGGAATGGGGGACAGGGAGGGTCAATGAGCAGTTCTTC. It yields the protein CASSEGEWGTGRVNEQFF.

This rearrangement joins TRBV7-2 to TRBJ2-3; 13 positions match TRBD2. There are 18 residues in the CDR3. Germline V gene sequence: CDR1 SGHTA, CDR2 FQGNSA. V lost 5 bases and J lost 0; bases outside the gene matches: 8. For the CDR3, the DNA is TGTGCCAGCAGCCCGCAGACTAGCGGGAGGCGGAGCACAGATACGCAGTATTTT. Amino acid sequence: CASSPQTSGRRSTDTQYF.

The genes are TRBV24-1 and TRBJ2-7, with no clear D. Germline-derived CDR1 and CDR2 are KGHDR and SFDVKD. V lost 3 bases, J lost 3 bases, and 8 bases lay in between. CDR3 size: 13 residues. The CDR3 DNA reads TGTGCCACCAGTGATCCCCCCGGCTACGAGCAGTACTTC. Its protein product is CATSDPPGYEQYF.

CDR3 sequence: CASSLGDTRPYYGYTF. CDR3 DNA sequence: TGCGCCAGCAGCTTGGGGGACACCAGGCCCTACTATGGCTACACCTTC. This chain joins TRBV5-1 and TRBJ1-2, with TRBD1 as a possible D gene (6 bases). In germline, CDR1 is SGHRS, CDR2 YFSETQ. The CDR3 sequence is 16 residues long. V was shortened by 0 bases and J by 3 bases, with 15 bases between the two germline ends. Filled out from reference TRBV5-1 and TRBJ1-2, the complete variable domain reads KAGVTQTPRYLIKTRGQQVTLSCSPISGHRSVSWYQQTPGQGLQFLFEYFSETQRNKGNFPGRFSGRQFSNSRSEMNVSTLELGDSALYLCASSLGDTRPYYGYTFGSGTRLTVV.

The chain joins TRBV6-5 to TRBJ2-3, with TRBD1 matching over 10 bases. In germline, CDR1 is MNHEY, CDR2 SVGAGI. This CDR3 spans 16 amino acids. V trimming: 0 bases; J trimming: 3 bases; junction bases outside the gene matches: 3. The CDR3 loop reads CASSYSGTGVTDTQYF. CDR3 DNA: TGTGCCAGCAGTTACTCGGGGACAGGGGTGACAGATACGCAGTATTTT.

The chain's CDR3 is CASSLPLFAGEESNQPQHF. DNA of the CDR3: TGTGCCAGCAGTTTACCCCTCTTTGCAGGGGAAGAGAGCAATCAGCCCCAGCATTTT. This chain joins TRBV27 and TRBJ1-5, with D perhaps matching TRBD1 (6 bases). The CDR3 runs 19 residues. CDR1 and CDR2 (germline): MNHEY, SMNVEV (reference sequence). V was trimmed by 2 bases and J by 1 base, leaving 21 bases between them.

The chain carries TRBV5-4 and TRBJ1-1; tentative D call: TRBD1 (6 bases). This CDR3 contains 16 residues. From germline, CDR1 is SGHNT and CDR2 YYREEE (reference sequence). The V gene lost 0 bases and the J gene lost 0 bases, with 12 bases spanning the gap. CDR3 DNA: TGTGCCAGCAGCTTGGACTCCAGGGGTTTGAACACTGAAGCTTTCTTT. This translates into CASSLDSRGLNTEAFF.

The gene calls are TRBV6-6 and TRBJ2-1; 9 bases are a match to TRBD2. This CDR3 is built from 16 residues. From germline, CDR1 is MNHNY and CDR2 SVGAGI (reference sequence). Trimming at V came to 0 bases and at J to 7 bases, leaving 7 bases not matched to a gene. The CDR3 bases are TGTGCCAGCAGTTACTCATTAGCGGGAGTGCAAAATGAGCAGTTCTTC. It translates to CASSYSLAGVQNEQFF.

The chain links TRBV11-2 to TRBJ2-3; D is perhaps TRBD2 (6 bases). Trimming removed 0 bases at V and 8 bases at J, with 12 bases between. Germline CDR1 is SGHAT and CDR2 is FQNNGV. The CDR3 is made up of 14 amino acids. CDR3 sequence (DNA): TGTGCCAGCAGCTTAGACGGGGGTGGAGCTACGCAGTATTTT. Translating it yields CASSLDGGGATQYF.

V usage is TRBV29-1 and J usage is TRBJ2-3, with TRBD2 identical over 8 bases. CDR1 and CDR2 from the germline V gene are SQVTM and ANQGSEA. The CDR3 length is 15 residues. J gave up 2 bases and V 4 bases, and 8 bases lay outside the gene matches. CDR3 coding DNA: TGCAGCGTTGTGAAGCTAGCGGGCACCACAGATACGCAGTATTTT. Its protein product is CSVVKLAGTTDTQYF.

A remark on this clone: Other DNA sequences from this sample encode an identical CDR3 as well. The chain combines TRBV10-3 with TRBJ2-1; tentatively, D is TRBD1 (6 bases). The CDR3 length is 11 residues. Germline V CDR1 and CDR2: ENHRY, SYGVKD. Trimming took 8 bases from V and 8 from J, leaving 10 bases between them. CDR3 nucleotide sequence: TGTGCCATCGGCGAGGGGGATGAGCAGTTCTTC. Its protein is CAIGEGDEQFF.

The gene calls are TRBV5-1 and TRBJ1-1; 8 bases agree with TRBD1. Germline CDR1 is SGHRS and CDR2 is YFSETQ. V was pared by 3 bases and J by 1 base, with 11 bases of the junction left unmatched. CDR3 length: 17 residues. CDR3 nucleotide sequence: TGCGCCAGCAGCTCCAATAGAAGACAGGGGAGGAACACTGAAGCTTTCTTT. Translation: CASSSNRRQGRNTEAFF.

This chain uses TRBV6-5 with TRBJ2-7; D is unclear. Per the germline V gene, CDR1 is MNHEY and CDR2 is SVGAGI. This CDR3 has 14 amino acids. The ends were cut back, 6 bases at V and 0 bases at J, with 12 bases in the middle. CDR3 in amino acids: CASRFRRISYEQYF. For the CDR3, the DNA is TGTGCCAGCAGATTCCGGAGAATCTCCTACGAGCAGTACTTC.

The chain uses TRBV6-4 and TRBJ2-7, with a possible D match to TRBD2 (5 bases). Germline CDR1 reads MRHNA; CDR2 reads SNTAGT. V was pared by 5 bases and J by 0 bases, with 11 bases between. This CDR3 is built from 14 residues. This CDR3 reads CASSPRAGSYEQYF. The CDR3 DNA reads TGTGCCAGCAGTCCGAGGGCCGGCTCCTACGAGCAGTACTTC.

The chain recombines TRBV18 with TRBJ2-5; no clear D gene. V was clipped by 5 bases and J by 1 base, with 8 bases between them. The CDR3 runs 13 residues. Looked up from germline, CDR1 is KGHSH and CDR2 is LQKENI. CDR3 amino acids: CASSARLQETQYF. CDR3 DNA: TGTGCCAGCTCAGCCAGGCTCCAAGAGACCCAGTACTTC.

The rearrangement uses TRBV27 and TRBJ1-1; TRBD1 might be the D (5 bases). The CDR3 loop spans 14 amino acids. V shed 4 bases and J shed 1 base, with 10 bases lying between them. Germline V CDR1 and CDR2: MNHEY, SMNVEV (reference sequence). CDR3 in amino acids: CASSSQGPNTEAFF. As DNA, the CDR3 is TGTGCCAGCAGTTCGCAGGGCCCGAACACTGAAGCTTTCTTT.

The chain is built from TRBV5-4 and TRBJ2-3, with TRBD2 matching 9 bases. The germline V gene encodes CDR1 SGHNT and CDR2 YYREEE (reference sequence). V was clipped by 3 bases and J by 0 bases; unmatched bases: 5. This CDR3 contains 16 residues. The CDR3 region has the DNA TGTGCCAGCAGCTCCCAGGCGGGAGGGAGCACAGATACGCAGTATTTT. Protein sequence: CASSSQAGGSTDTQYF.

V and J are TRBV9 and TRBJ2-2; perhaps TRBD1 as D (5 bases). Trimming cost V 3 bases and J 2 bases, with 17 bases left between them. Germline V lookup: CDR1 SGDLS, CDR2 YYNGEE. This CDR3 is 17 amino acids long. DNA of the CDR3: TGTGCCAGCAGCGCCACTCCGAGGACACGTAACACCGGGGAGCTGTTTTTT. This translates into CASSATPRTRNTGELFF.

The chain recombines TRBV4-3 with TRBJ2-5; 11 nucleotides line up with TRBD2. V dropped 1 base and J dropped 2; count of bases not matched to a gene: 6. CDR1 LGHNA and CDR2 YSLEER come from the germline V gene. The length of the CDR3 is 17 residues. The CDR3, as DNA: TGCGCCAGCAGCCAAGCTTTTTCTAGCGGGGGGCAAGAGACCCAGTACTTC. As protein: CASSQAFSSGGQETQYF.

The chain is built from TRBV29-1 and TRBJ2-3; 7 bases are shared with TRBD2. Germline CDR1 reads SQVTM; CDR2 reads ANQGSEA. The CDR3 totals 14 residues. J gave up 2 bases and V 5 bases, and 7 bases lay outside the gene matches. The chain's CDR3 is CSVKRAGTTDTQYF. The DNA of the CDR3 is TGCAGCGTTAAAAGAGCGGGGACCACAGATACGCAGTATTTT.

This chain links TRBV18 with TRBJ2-3, with TRBD1 matching over 8 bases. The CDR3 runs to 15 residues. Trimming cost V 6 bases and J 3 bases; bases outside gene matches: 8. Per the germline V gene, CDR1 is KGHSH and CDR2 is LQKENI. DNA for the CDR3: TGTGCCAGCTCTCAGCTCGGACAGGGAACAGATACGCAGTATTTT. It codes for CASSQLGQGTDTQYF.

This clone was picked up one time. The rearrangement links TRBV5-4 to TRBJ1-1; tentative D call: TRBD1 (5 bases). V shed 9 bases and J shed 1 base, with 13 bases lying between them. The CDR3 extends over 13 amino acids. The germline V gene has CDR1 SGHNT and CDR2 YYREEE (reference sequence). CDR3 sequence reads: CATQGRSNTEAFF. CDR3 bases: TGTGCCACCCAGGGCCGGTCGAACACTGAAGCTTTCTTT.

The chain links TRBV18 to TRBJ2-2; a weak D match, TRBD1 (5 bases). In germline, CDR1 is KGHSH, CDR2 LQKENI. The CDR3 extends over 16 amino acids. The V end was cut by 3 bases, the J end by 1 base, with 12 bases between. CDR3 protein: CASSPSQGGNTGELFF. The CDR3 bases are TGTGCCAGCTCACCTTCCCAGGGCGGGAACACCGGGGAGCTGTTTTTT.

The chain uses TRBV7-2 and TRBJ1-2, with 7 nucleotides matching TRBD1. The V gene's germline CDR1 is SGHTA and CDR2 FQGNSA. The CDR3 extends over 14 amino acids. Losses at the gene ends were 7 bases for V and 8 bases for J; bases not matched to a gene: 13. The CDR3 spells CASNQQGTNWGYTF. CDR3 coding DNA: TGTGCCAGCAACCAACAGGGGACCAATTGGGGCTACACCTTC.